This T cell receptor beta chain is drawn from a study of Graves' ophthalmopathy and Graves' hyperthyroidism. Study outcomes and limitations: Predictions made by the model for ophthalmopathy progression reached 70.59% sensitivity and roughly 79% specificity. Sensitivity reached 85% to 90% and specificity almost 83% for a 13-signature model separating ophthalmopathy from stable hyperthyroidism.

The TCR beta CDR3 regions underwent amplification from RNA transcripts. HTBI-primed first-round RT-PCR preceded second-round multiplex PCR. TCRdb analysed the multiplex PCR reads with MiXCR anew, one entry per CDR3 protein. Of 300,000 to 400,000 distinct CDR3 sequences listed, roughly 15% were seen once; the top ten hold approximately 13%. V lost 5 bases, J lost 6 bases, and 14 bases lay in between. Germline V lookup: CDR1 MNHEY, CDR2 SVGEGT. This CDR3 region has 14 residues. Moderately to severely active ophthalmopathy under 3 months, CAS at least 3, NOSPECS at least 4. Isolation of PBMCs was performed using 9.5 to 10 ml of fresh peripheral blood. This clonotype has at least ten counts. No antigen is known for it.

The TCR sequence derives from an adult man with Graves' ophthalmopathy. The rearrangement links TRBV6-2 or TRBV6-3 to TRBJ2-4; a weak D match, TRBD1 (6 bases). The sequenced sample was peripheral blood. DNA for the CDR3: TGTGCCAGCAGTCCCTGGAGAGGGGGAAACATTCAGTACTTC. Protein: CASSPWRGGNIQYF.